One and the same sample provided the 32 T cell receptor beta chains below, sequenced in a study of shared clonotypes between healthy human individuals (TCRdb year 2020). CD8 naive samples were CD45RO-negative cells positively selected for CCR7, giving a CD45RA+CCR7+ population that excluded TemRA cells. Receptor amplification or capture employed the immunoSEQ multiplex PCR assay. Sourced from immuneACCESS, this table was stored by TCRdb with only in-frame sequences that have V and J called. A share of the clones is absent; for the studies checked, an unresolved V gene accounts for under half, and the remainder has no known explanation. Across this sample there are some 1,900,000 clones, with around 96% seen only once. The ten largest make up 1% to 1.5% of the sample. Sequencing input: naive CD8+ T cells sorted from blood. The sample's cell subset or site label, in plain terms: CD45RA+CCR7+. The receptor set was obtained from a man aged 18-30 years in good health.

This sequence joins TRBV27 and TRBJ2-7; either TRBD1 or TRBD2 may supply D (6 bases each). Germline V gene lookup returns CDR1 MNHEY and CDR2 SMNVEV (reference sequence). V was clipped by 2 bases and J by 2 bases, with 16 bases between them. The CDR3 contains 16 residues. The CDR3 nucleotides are TGTGCCAGCAGTTTAGTCACAGGGACTGGACCCTACGAGCAGTACTTC. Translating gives CASSLVTGTGPYEQYF.

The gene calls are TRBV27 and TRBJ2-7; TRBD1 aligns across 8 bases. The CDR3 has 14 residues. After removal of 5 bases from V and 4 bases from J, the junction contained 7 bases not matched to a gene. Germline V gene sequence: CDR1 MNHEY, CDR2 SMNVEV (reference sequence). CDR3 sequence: CASSPRQGKYEQYF. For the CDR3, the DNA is TGTGCCAGCAGTCCCAGACAGGGGAAGTACGAGCAGTACTTC.

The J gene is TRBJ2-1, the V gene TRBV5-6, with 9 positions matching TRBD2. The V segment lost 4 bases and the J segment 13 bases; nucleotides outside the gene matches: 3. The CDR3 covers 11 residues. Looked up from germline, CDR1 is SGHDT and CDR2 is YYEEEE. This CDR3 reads CASSQGLAQFF. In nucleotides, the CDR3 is TGTGCCAGCAGCCAGGGACTAGCACAGTTCTTC.

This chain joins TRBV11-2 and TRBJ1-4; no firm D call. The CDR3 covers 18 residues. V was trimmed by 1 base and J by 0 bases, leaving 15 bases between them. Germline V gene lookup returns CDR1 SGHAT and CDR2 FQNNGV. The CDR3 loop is CASSLGRLVTATNEKLFF. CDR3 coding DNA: TGTGCCAGCAGCTTAGGGCGGTTGGTTACGGCAACTAATGAAAAACTGTTTTTT. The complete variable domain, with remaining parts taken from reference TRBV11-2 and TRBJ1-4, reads EAGVAQSPRYKIIEKRQSVAFWCNPISGHATLYWYQQILGQGPKLLIQFQNNGVVDDSQLPKDRFSAERLKGVDSTLKIQPAKLEDSAVYLCASSLGRLVTATNEKLFFGSGTQLSVL.

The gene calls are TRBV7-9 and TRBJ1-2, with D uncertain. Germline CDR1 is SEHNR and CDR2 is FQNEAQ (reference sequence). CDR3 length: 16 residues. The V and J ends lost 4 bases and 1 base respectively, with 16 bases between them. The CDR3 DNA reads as TGTGCCAGCAGCTCACCCGGGTCACCAGTTAACTATGGCTACACCTTC. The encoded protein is CASSSPGSPVNYGYTF.

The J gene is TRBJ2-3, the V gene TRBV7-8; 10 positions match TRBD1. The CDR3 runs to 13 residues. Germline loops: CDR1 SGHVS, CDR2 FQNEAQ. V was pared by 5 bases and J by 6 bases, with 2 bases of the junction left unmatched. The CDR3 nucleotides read TGTGCCAGCAGCCTGGACAGGGGGGATACGCAGTATTTT. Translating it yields CASSLDRGDTQYF. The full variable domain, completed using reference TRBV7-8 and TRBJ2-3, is GAGVSQSPRYKVAKRGQDVALRCDPISGHVSLFWYQQALGQGPEFLTYFQNEAQLDKSGLPSDRFFAERPEGSVSTLKIQRTQQEDSAVYLCASSLDRGDTQYFGPGTRLTVL.

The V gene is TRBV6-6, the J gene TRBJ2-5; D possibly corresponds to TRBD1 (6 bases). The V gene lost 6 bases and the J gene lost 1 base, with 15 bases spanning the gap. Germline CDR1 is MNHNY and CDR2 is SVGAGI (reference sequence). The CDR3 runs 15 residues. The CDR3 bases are TGTGCCAGCAGCCTTTTAACAGGGCTCCAAGAGACCCAGTACTTC. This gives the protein CASSLLTGLQETQYF.

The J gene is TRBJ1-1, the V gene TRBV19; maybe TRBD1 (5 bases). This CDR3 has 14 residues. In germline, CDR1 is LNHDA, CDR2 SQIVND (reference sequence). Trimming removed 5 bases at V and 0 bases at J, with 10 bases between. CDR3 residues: CASSRRDMNTEAFF. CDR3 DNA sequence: TGTGCCAGTAGTCGCAGGGATATGAACACTGAAGCTTTCTTT.

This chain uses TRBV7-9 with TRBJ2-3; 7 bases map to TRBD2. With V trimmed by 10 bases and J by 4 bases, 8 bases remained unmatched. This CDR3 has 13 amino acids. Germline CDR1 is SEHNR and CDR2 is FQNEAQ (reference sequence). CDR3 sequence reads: CATRAGPPDTQYF. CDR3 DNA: TGTGCCACCCGAGCGGGGCCCCCAGATACGCAGTATTTT. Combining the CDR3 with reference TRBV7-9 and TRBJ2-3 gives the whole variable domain DTGVSQNPRHKITKRGQNVTFRCDPISEHNRLYWYRQTLGQGPEFLTYFQNEAQLEKSRLLSDRFSAERPKGSFSTLEIQRTEQGDSAMYLCATRAGPPDTQYFGPGTRLTVL.

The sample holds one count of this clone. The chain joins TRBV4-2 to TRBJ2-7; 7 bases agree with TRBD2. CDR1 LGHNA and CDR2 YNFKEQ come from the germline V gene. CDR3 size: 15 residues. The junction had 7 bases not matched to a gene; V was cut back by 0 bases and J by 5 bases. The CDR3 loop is CASSQDPSGPNEQYF. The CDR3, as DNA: TGTGCCAGCAGCCAAGATCCTAGCGGCCCTAACGAGCAGTACTTC.

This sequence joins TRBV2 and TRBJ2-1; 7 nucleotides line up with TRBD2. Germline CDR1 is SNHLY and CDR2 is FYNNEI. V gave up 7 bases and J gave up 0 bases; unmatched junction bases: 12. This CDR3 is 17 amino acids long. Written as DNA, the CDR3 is TGTGCCAGCAACCCTCTTGGCGGGAGTAGCTCCTACAATGAGCAGTTCTTC. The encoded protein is CASNPLGGSSSYNEQFF. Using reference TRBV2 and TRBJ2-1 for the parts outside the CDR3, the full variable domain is EPEVTQTPSHQVTQMGQEVILRCVPISNHLYFYWYRQILGQKVEFLVSFYNNEISEKSEIFDDQFSVERPDGSNFTLKIRSTKLEDSAMYFCASNPLGGSSSYNEQFFGPGTRLTVL.

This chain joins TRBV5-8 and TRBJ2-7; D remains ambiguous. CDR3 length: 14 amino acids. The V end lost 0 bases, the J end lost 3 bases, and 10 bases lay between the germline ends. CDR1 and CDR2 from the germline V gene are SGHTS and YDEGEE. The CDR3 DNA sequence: TGTGCCAGCAGCTTGGACCTAGATAGCTACGAGCAGTACTTC. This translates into CASSLDLDSYEQYF.

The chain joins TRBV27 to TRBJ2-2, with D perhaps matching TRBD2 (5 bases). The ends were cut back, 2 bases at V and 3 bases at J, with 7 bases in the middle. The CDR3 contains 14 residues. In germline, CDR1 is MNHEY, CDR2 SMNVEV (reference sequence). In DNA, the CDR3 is TGTGCCAGCAGTTTAGGGAGCGACACCGGGGAGCTGTTTTTT. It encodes CASSLGSDTGELFF.

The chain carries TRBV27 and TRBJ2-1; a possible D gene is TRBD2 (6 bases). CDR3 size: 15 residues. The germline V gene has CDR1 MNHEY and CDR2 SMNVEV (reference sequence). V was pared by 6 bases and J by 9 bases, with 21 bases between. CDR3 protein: CASRFLGGAYGEQFF. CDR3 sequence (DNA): TGTGCCAGCAGGTTCCTTGGCGGGGCCTACGGTGAGCAGTTCTTC.

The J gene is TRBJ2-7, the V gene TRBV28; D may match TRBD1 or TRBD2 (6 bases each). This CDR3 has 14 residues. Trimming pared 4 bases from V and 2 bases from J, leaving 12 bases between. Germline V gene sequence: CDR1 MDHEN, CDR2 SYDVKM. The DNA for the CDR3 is TGTGCCAGCAGTTCGGGGGCTTCCACCTACGAGCAGTACTTC. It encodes CASSSGASTYEQYF.

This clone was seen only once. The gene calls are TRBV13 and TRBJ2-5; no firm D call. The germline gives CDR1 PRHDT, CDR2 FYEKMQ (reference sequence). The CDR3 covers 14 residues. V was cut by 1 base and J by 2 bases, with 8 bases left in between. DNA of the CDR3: TGTGCCAGCAGCTTAGAGGCGGAACAAGAGACCCAGTACTTC. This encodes CASSLEAEQETQYF.

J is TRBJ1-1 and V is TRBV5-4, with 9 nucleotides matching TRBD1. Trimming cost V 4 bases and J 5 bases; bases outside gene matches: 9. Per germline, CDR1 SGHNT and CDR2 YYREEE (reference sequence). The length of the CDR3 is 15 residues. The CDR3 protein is CASSLKTGGRTEAFF. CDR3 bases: TGTGCCAGCAGCCTAAAGACAGGGGGGAGAACTGAAGCTTTCTTT.

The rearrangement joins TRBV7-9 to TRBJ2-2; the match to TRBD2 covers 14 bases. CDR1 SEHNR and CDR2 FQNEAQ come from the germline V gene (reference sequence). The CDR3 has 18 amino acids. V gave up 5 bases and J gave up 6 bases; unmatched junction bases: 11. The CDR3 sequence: CASSPFGTSGSAPGELFF. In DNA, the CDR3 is TGTGCCAGCAGCCCATTTGGGACTAGCGGGAGCGCGCCCGGGGAGCTGTTTTTT.

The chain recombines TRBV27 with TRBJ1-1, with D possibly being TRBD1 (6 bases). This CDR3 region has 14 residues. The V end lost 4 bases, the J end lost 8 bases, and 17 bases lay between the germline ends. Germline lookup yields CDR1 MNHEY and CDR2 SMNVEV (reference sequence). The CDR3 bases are TGTGCCAGCAGTTATGGGGGGCCGACGACGGAAGCTTTCTTT. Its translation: CASSYGGPTTEAFF.

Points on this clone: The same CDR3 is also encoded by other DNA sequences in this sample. The DNA for the CDR3 is TGTGCCAGCAGCTTAGGTCGCACTGAAGCTTTCTTT. This translates into CASSLGRTEAFF. V and J are TRBV13 and TRBJ1-1, with D unresolved. Trimming removed 0 bases from V and 4 bases from J, with 3 bases in between. The CDR3 is 12 amino acids. Germline V gene sequence: CDR1 PRHDT, CDR2 FYEKMQ (reference sequence).

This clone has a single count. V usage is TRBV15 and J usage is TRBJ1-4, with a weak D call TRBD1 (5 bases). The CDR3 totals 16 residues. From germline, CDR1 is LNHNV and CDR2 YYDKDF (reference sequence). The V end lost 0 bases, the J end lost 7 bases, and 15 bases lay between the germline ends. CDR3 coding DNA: TGTGCCACCAGCAGAGATAGGGGAGGAGGCGGTGAAAAACTGTTTTTT. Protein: CATSRDRGGGGEKLFF.

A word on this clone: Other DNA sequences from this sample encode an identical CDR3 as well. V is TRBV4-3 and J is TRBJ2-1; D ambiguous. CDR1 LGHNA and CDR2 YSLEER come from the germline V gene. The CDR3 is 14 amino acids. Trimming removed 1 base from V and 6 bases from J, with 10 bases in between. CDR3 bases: TGCGCCAGCAGCCAAGTTGAAGGTTCCAATGAGCAGTTCTTC. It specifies CASSQVEGSNEQFF.

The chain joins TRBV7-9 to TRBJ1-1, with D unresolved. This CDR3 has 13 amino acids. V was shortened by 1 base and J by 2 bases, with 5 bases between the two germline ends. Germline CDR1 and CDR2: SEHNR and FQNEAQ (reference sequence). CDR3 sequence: CASSLVDNTEAFF. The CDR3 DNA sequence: TGTGCCAGCAGCTTAGTCGACAACACTGAAGCTTTCTTT.

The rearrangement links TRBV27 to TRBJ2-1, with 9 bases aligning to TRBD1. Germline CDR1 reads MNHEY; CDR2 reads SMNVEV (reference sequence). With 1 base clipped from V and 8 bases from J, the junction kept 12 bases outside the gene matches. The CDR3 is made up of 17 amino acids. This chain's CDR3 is CASSLLGPGQGGDEQFF. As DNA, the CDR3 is TGTGCCAGCAGTTTATTAGGTCCGGGACAGGGAGGGGATGAGCAGTTCTTC.

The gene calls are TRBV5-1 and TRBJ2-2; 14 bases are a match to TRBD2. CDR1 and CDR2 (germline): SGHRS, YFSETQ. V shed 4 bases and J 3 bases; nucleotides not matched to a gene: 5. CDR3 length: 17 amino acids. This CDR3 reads CASSQGLAGVYTGELFF. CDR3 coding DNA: TGCGCCAGCAGCCAGGGACTAGCGGGAGTGTACACCGGGGAGCTGTTTTTT.

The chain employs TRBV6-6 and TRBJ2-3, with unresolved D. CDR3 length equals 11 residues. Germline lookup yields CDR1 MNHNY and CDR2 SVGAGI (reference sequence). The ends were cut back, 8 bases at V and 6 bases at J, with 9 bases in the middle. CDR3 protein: CASEGRDTQYF. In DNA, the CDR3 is TGTGCCAGCGAAGGACGGGATACGCAGTATTTT.

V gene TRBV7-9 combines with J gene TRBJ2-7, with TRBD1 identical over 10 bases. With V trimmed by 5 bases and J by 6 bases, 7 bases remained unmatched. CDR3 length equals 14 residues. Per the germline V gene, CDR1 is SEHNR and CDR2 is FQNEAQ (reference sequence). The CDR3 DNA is TGTGCCAGCAGCCGATGGGACAGGGGTGGCGAGCAGTACTTC. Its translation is CASSRWDRGGEQYF.

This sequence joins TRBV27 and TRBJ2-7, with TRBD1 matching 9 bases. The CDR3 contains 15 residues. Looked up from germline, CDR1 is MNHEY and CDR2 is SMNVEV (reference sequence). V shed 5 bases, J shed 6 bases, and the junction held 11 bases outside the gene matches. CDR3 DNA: TGTGCCAGCAGTCCGGTGACAGGGGGAGGGGGCGAGCAGTACTTC. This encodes CASSPVTGGGGEQYF.

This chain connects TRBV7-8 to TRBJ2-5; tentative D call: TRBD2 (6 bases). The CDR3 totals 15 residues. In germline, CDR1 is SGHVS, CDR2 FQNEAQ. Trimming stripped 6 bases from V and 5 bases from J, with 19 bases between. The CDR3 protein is CASRPGLLNRETQYF. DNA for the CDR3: TGTGCCAGCAGGCCCGGACTACTCAACAGGGAGACCCAGTACTTC.

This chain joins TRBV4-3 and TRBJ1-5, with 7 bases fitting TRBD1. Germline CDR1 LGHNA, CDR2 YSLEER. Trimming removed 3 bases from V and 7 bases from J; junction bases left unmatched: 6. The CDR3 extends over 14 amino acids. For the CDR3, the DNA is TGCGCCAGCAGCCAGTCGACAGGGTTCCAGCCCCAGCATTTT. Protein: CASSQSTGFQPQHF.

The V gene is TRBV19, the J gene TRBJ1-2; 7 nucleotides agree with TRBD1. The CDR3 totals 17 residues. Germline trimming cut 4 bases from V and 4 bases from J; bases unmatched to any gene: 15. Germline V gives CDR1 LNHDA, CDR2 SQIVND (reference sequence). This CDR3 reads CASSREFSGTASYGYTF. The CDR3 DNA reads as TGTGCCAGTAGTAGGGAATTCTCCGGGACAGCCTCCTATGGCTACACCTTC. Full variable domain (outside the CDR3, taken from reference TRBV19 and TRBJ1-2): DGGITQSPKYLFRKEGQNVTLSCEQNLNHDAMYWYRQDPGQGLRLIYYSQIVNDFQKGDIAEGYSVSREKKESFPLTVTSAQKNPTAFYLCASSREFSGTASYGYTFGSGTRLTVV.

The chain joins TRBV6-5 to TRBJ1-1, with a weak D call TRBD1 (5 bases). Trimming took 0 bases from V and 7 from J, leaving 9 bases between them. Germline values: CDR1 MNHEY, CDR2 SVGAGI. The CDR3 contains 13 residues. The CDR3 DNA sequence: TGTGCCAGCAGTTACTCGAGGGGACTTGAAGCTTTCTTT. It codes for CASSYSRGLEAFF.